The next 30 T cell receptor beta chains were all read from a single sample in a study of cytomegalovirus exposure and HLA in healthy donors. Primers: 60 Vbeta forward and 13 Jbeta reverse. TCRdb's table, derived via immunoSEQ multiplex PCR, lists solely in-frame clones and lacks some. The sample has some 65,000 clones; 55% to 65% are singletons. Sequenced sample: PBMCs. These receptors all come from a man aged 25-40 years in good health and CMV-seronegative.

This clone was observed a handful of times. The rearrangement links TRBV13 to TRBJ2-7; TRBD1 aligns across 7 bases. There are 14 residues in the CDR3. After removal of 2 bases from V and 0 bases from J, the junction contained 1 base not matched to a gene. Per the germline V gene, CDR1 is PRHDT and CDR2 is FYEKMQ (reference sequence). The CDR3 spells CASSLPGGSYEQYF. In nucleotides, the CDR3 is TGTGCCAGCAGCTTACCAGGGGGCTCCTACGAGCAGTACTTC.

The V call is TRBV5-8, the J call TRBJ1-1, with 7 bases aligning to TRBD1. With V trimmed by 2 bases and J by 3 bases, 10 bases remained unmatched. Germline lookup yields CDR1 SGHTS and CDR2 YDEGEE. The CDR3 is 16 residues long. The chain's CDR3 is CASSFYLGQGDTEAFF. The CDR3 region has the DNA TGTGCCAGCAGCTTCTACCTGGGCCAGGGGGACACTGAAGCTTTCTTT.

This clone occurred once. V and J are TRBV30 and TRBJ1-2; D gene unclear. Trimming left V 3 bases short and J 8 bases short, with 13 bases between. Germline values: CDR1 GTSNPN, CDR2 SVGIG (reference sequence). This CDR3 is built from 12 residues. The CDR3 region is CAWSTPSLGYTF. DNA for the CDR3: TGTGCCTGGAGCACCCCGAGCTTGGGCTACACCTTC.

The sample holds a few counts of this clone. The chain links TRBV6-1 to TRBJ2-7; the D gene is possibly TRBD1 (6 bases). The CDR3 covers 15 residues. The V gene's germline CDR1 is MNHNS and CDR2 SASEGT. V was clipped by 2 bases and J by 2 bases, with 13 bases between them. CDR3 region: CASSETRDTAYEQYF. The CDR3 coding sequence is TGTGCCAGCAGTGAAACTAGGGACACCGCCTACGAGCAGTACTTC.

This chain uses TRBV6-5 with TRBJ2-3; no reliable D call. The CDR3 is 13 amino acids. Trimming left V 6 bases short and J 6 bases short, with 13 bases between. Germline CDR1 MNHEY, CDR2 SVGAGI. CDR3 region: CASRTISRDTQYF. The CDR3, as DNA: TGTGCCAGCAGAACCATTAGTCGCGATACGCAGTATTTT.

This chain uses TRBV7-9 with TRBJ2-3; TRBD2 agrees at 13 bases. The CDR3 contains 15 residues. Looked up from germline, CDR1 is SEHNR and CDR2 is FQNEAQ (reference sequence). Trimming at V came to 10 bases and at J to 0 bases, leaving 4 bases not matched to a gene. The CDR3 coding sequence is TGTGCCACTGGGACTAGCGGGGCCAGCACAGATACGCAGTATTTT. It encodes CATGTSGASTDTQYF.

The chain is built from TRBV5-1 and TRBJ2-2, with unresolved D. Trimming stripped 4 bases from V and 2 bases from J, with 12 bases between. The CDR3 runs 15 residues. From germline, CDR1 is SGHRS and CDR2 YFSETQ. The CDR3: CASSAGSPNTGELFF. The CDR3 coding sequence is TGCGCCAGCAGCGCAGGAAGCCCCAACACCGGGGAGCTGTTTTTT.

The V call is TRBV6-1, the J call TRBJ2-7; D perhaps matches TRBD2 (6 bases). CDR1 and CDR2 from the germline V gene are MNHNS and SASEGT. The CDR3 has 15 residues. The V end lost 4 bases, the J end lost 0 bases, and 13 bases lay between the germline ends. Here the CDR3 DNA reads TGTGCCAGCAGTGCCGACGTCGGGAGCTCCTACGAGCAGTACTTC. Its protein product is CASSADVGSSYEQYF.

This chain joins TRBV7-6 and TRBJ2-7, with 9 bases identical to TRBD1. V shed 0 bases, J shed 7 bases, and the junction held 16 bases outside the gene matches. CDR3 size: 18 residues. Germline V gene lookup returns CDR1 SGHVS and CDR2 FNYEAQ. The CDR3 region has the DNA TGTGCCAGCAGCTTAGCCCCTATACAAAGGACAGGGGAGGGAGAGCAGTACTTC. This encodes CASSLAPIQRTGEGEQYF.

V usage is TRBV25-1 and J usage is TRBJ2-7; weak D call: TRBD1 (6 bases). V dropped 6 bases and J dropped 3 bases, with 12 bases sitting between them. The CDR3 length is 13 residues. The germline CDR1 and CDR2 sequences are MGHDK and SYGVNS. The CDR3 DNA reads as TGTGCCAGCAGCGCCACAGGGATCTACGAGCAGTACTTC. It translates to CASSATGIYEQYF.

The chain joins TRBV6-5 to TRBJ1-5; a possible D gene is TRBD1 (6 bases). Germline V gene lookup returns CDR1 MNHEY and CDR2 SVGAGI. V was trimmed by 6 bases and J by 0 bases, leaving 12 bases between them. The CDR3 is 15 amino acids. The CDR3, as DNA: TGTGCCAGCAGGCTTGGGACAAATAGCAATCAGCCCCAGCATTTT. Encoded protein: CASRLGTNSNQPQHF.

The chain has TRBV11-1 and TRBJ2-3; 7 nucleotides agree with TRBD2. The CDR3 spans 14 residues. Germline values: CDR1 SGHAT, CDR2 FQDESV (reference sequence). V dropped 3 bases and J dropped 4; count of bases not matched to a gene: 4. The CDR3, as DNA: TGTGCCAGCAGCTTGGCTCGGGGGGCAGATACGCAGTATTTT. It yields the protein CASSLARGADTQYF.

J is TRBJ2-5 and V is TRBV5-1; 15 positions match TRBD2. Germline assignment: CDR1 SGHRS and CDR2 YFSETQ. The CDR3 loop spans 17 amino acids. Germline trimming cut 4 bases from V and 5 bases from J; bases unmatched to any gene: 9. CDR3: CASSLRTSGGAMETQYF. In DNA form, the CDR3 reads TGCGCCAGCAGCCTTAGGACTAGCGGGGGGGCTATGGAGACCCAGTACTTC.

V usage is TRBV5-4 and J usage is TRBJ1-1; 7 nucleotides agree with TRBD1. CDR1 and CDR2 (germline): SGHNT, YYREEE (reference sequence). The CDR3 has 12 residues. The V gene end was trimmed by 5 bases and the J gene end by 4 bases; junction bases not matched to a gene: 2. As DNA, the CDR3 is TGTGCCAGCAGGAGGGACAGCACTGAAGCTTTCTTT. Protein product: CASRRDSTEAFF.

The rearrangement uses TRBV10-3 and TRBJ2-5, with D tentatively TRBD1 (5 bases). V lost 4 bases and J lost 5, with 11 bases in between. Germline CDR1 ENHRY, CDR2 SYGVKD. The CDR3 covers 13 residues. The CDR3 here is CAISVRDSETQYF. The CDR3 coding sequence is TGTGCCATCAGTGTCAGGGATTCGGAGACCCAGTACTTC.

The J gene is TRBJ2-7, the V gene TRBV5-1; 9 bases line up with TRBD1. The V gene end was trimmed by 4 bases and the J gene end by 5 bases; junction bases not matched to a gene: 7. The CDR3 spans 14 residues. CDR1 and CDR2 from the germline V gene are SGHRS and YFSETQ. As DNA, the CDR3 is TGCGCCAGCAGCCTTAACCGGGACAGGGACGAGCAGTACTTC. Protein: CASSLNRDRDEQYF.

The V and J genes are TRBV5-4 and TRBJ2-5; 7 bases are shared with TRBD1. The CDR3 is made up of 16 amino acids. Trimming took 3 bases from V and 4 from J; bases not matched to a gene: 12. CDR1 is SGHNT, CDR2 YYREEE, per germline (reference sequence). The CDR3 reads CASSSDPGTALETQYF. The CDR3 coding sequence is TGTGCCAGCAGCTCCGACCCCGGGACAGCCTTAGAGACCCAGTACTTC. The complete variable domain, with remaining parts taken from reference TRBV5-4 and TRBJ2-5, reads ETGVTQSPTHLIKTRGQQVTLRCSSQSGHNTVSWYQQALGQGPQFIFQYYREEENGRGNFPPRFSGLQFPNYSSELNVNALELDDSALYLCASSSDPGTALETQYFGPGTRLLVL.

This chain joins TRBV19 and TRBJ1-6, with D maybe TRBD1 (6 bases). The CDR3 has 14 residues. Germline V lookup: CDR1 LNHDA, CDR2 SQIVND (reference sequence). Trimming pared 5 bases from V and 8 bases from J, leaving 13 bases between. As DNA, the CDR3 is TGTGCCAGTAGTCCCCGGGACAACGATTCACCCCTCCACTTT. This translates into CASSPRDNDSPLHF.

This chain links TRBV6-5 with TRBJ2-1; 10 bases match TRBD2. The CDR3 has 15 amino acids. The J segment lost 6 bases and the V segment lost 2 bases, leaving 4 bases of the junction unmatched. Germline V gene lookup returns CDR1 MNHEY and CDR2 SVGAGI. The CDR3 is CASSYPQRGGNEQFF. CDR3 DNA sequence: TGTGCCAGCAGTTACCCTCAGCGGGGGGGCAATGAGCAGTTCTTC.

The genes are TRBV4-1 and TRBJ2-5, with D possibly TRBD1 on 5 matching bases. Per germline, CDR1 MGHRA and CDR2 YSYEKL. V was clipped by 0 bases and J by 11 bases, with 19 bases between them. The CDR3 loop spans 15 amino acids. The CDR3 nucleotides are TGCGCCAGCAGCCAAGAGGATAAGGGGTTAGGAGAGCAGTACTTC. Translation gives CASSQEDKGLGEQYF.

This clone appeared once. The rearrangement links TRBV2 to TRBJ2-3, with 9 positions matching TRBD2. V was clipped by 6 bases and J by 2 bases; unmatched bases: 3. Germline CDR1 SNHLY, CDR2 FYNNEI. The CDR3 loop spans 14 amino acids. The DNA for the CDR3 is TGTGCCAGCAGGCTAGCGGGGCACACAGATACGCAGTATTTT. This encodes CASRLAGHTDTQYF. The variable domain in full, with the rest retrieved from reference TRBV2 and TRBJ2-3, is EPEVTQTPSHQVTQMGQEVILRCVPISNHLYFYWYRQILGQKVEFLVSFYNNEISEKSEIFDDQFSVERPDGSNFTLKIRSTKLEDSAMYFCASRLAGHTDTQYFGPGTRLTVL.

This clone was seen a few times. The J gene is TRBJ2-5, the V gene TRBV2; a possible D gene is TRBD1 (6 bases). Trimming left V 6 bases short and J 10 bases short, with 24 bases between. This CDR3 is built from 15 residues. Germline V gene sequence: CDR1 SNHLY, CDR2 FYNNEI. The CDR3 sequence is CASRKDRSSSGVQYF. CDR3 DNA: TGTGCCAGCAGGAAAGACAGGTCTTCGTCGGGCGTCCAGTACTTC.

J is TRBJ2-7 and V is TRBV30; 9 nucleotides match TRBD2. V dropped 3 bases and J dropped 4; count of bases not matched to a gene: 7. CDR1 and CDR2 from the germline V gene are GTSNPN and SVGIG (reference sequence). The CDR3 length is 14 residues. CDR3 amino acids: CAWSGPGLAYEQYF. In DNA form, the CDR3 reads TGTGCCTGGAGCGGGCCTGGACTAGCGTACGAGCAGTACTTC.

This sequence joins TRBV6-6 and TRBJ2-5, with 14 bases identical to TRBD2. After removal of 6 bases from V and 3 bases from J, the junction contained 6 bases not matched to a gene. Looked up from germline, CDR1 is MNHNY and CDR2 is SVGAGI (reference sequence). The CDR3 is 16 amino acids. CDR3 bases: TGTGCCAGCAGAGCGACTAGCGGGGGGGAGAAAGAGACCCAGTACTTC. Protein: CASRATSGGEKETQYF.

The rearrangement uses TRBV7-3 and TRBJ2-1, with D perhaps TRBD2 (6 bases). Trimming took off 5 bases at V and 6 bases at J, with 14 bases between the two ends. The CDR3 is 14 amino acids. Germline V gene data show CDR1 as SGHTA and CDR2 as FQGTGA. The CDR3 DNA is TGTGCCAGCAGCGCGGGGCCACCACGCAATGAGCAGTTCTTC. It yields the protein CASSAGPPRNEQFF.

V gene TRBV9 combines with J gene TRBJ2-5; a weak D match, TRBD1 (5 bases). Germline CDR1 SGDLS, CDR2 YYNGEE. Trimming cost V 4 bases and J 2 bases, with 12 bases left between them. The CDR3 spans 14 residues. This chain's CDR3 is CASSIGHAQETQYF. The CDR3 nucleotides are TGTGCCAGCAGCATCGGACACGCTCAAGAGACCCAGTACTTC. The full variable domain, with the rest looked up from reference TRBV9 and TRBJ2-5, is DSGVTQTPKHLITATGQRVTLRCSPRSGDLSVYWYQQSLDQGLQFLIQYYNGEERAKGNILERFSAQQFPDLHSELNLSSLELGDSALYFCASSIGHAQETQYFGPGTRLLVL.

This chain joins TRBV14 and TRBJ2-5, with D perhaps matching TRBD1 (8 bases). CDR1 and CDR2 (germline): SGHDN, FVKESK. V dropped 0 bases and J dropped 2 bases, with 19 bases sitting between them. This CDR3 contains 18 residues. The CDR3 region has the DNA TGTGCCAGCAGCCAAGATCCCTCCGACAGGGGACTACAAGAGACCCAGTACTTC. Its protein is CASSQDPSDRGLQETQYF.

The chain employs TRBV29-1 and TRBJ2-5, with 7 bases that match TRBD1. The CDR3 is 11 residues long. V shed 6 bases, J shed 2 bases, and the junction held 0 bases outside the gene matches. Germline CDR1 SQVTM, CDR2 ANQGSEA. The CDR3 coding sequence is TGCAGCGTGGGACAGCAAGAGACCCAGTACTTC. This sequence encodes CSVGQQETQYF.

The gene calls are TRBV11-2 and TRBJ1-5, with TRBD1 identical over 9 bases. J gave up 6 bases and V 5 bases, and 5 bases lay outside the gene matches. The CDR3 is made up of 14 amino acids. CDR1 and CDR2 from the germline V gene are SGHAT and FQNNGV. CDR3 amino acids: CASSEQGAGQPQHF. The CDR3 DNA is TGTGCCAGCAGCGAACAGGGGGCAGGTCAGCCCCAGCATTTT.

This clone has only a few counts. The J gene is TRBJ2-5, the V gene TRBV10-3, with 10 positions matching TRBD2. V gave up 2 bases and J gave up 3 bases; unmatched junction bases: 6. The CDR3 has 16 residues. Germline V gene lookup returns CDR1 ENHRY and CDR2 SYGVKD. This CDR3 is CAISEGTAGGKETQYF. The CDR3 DNA reads as TGTGCCATCAGTGAGGGGACAGCGGGGGGGAAAGAGACCCAGTACTTC.